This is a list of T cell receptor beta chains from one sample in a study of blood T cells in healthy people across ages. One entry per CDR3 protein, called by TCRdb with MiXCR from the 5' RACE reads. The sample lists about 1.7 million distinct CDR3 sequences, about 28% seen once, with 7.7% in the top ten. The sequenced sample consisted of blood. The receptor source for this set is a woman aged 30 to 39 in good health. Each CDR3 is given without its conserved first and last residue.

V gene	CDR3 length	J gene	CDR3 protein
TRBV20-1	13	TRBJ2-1	SAVPGSGRYNEQF
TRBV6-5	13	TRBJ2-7	ASNDWGGSSYEQY
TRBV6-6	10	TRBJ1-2	ASRLRSYGYT
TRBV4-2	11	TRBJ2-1	ASSLGLEGLEF
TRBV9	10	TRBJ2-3	ASGAGDDTQY
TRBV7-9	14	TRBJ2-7	ASSPRTAGGTYEQY
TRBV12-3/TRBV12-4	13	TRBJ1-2	ASTTARGVNYGYT
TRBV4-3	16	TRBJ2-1	ASSQVGTSGRPYNEQF
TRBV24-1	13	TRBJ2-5	ATSDPHRGQETQY
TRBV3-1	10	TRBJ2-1	VSSQGDNEQF
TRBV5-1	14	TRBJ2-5	ASSFEGMGHQETQY
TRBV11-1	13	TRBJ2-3	ASSPTRGLPDTQY
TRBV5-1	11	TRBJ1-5	ASSAGGDQPQH
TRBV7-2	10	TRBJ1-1	ASSTTGGLAF
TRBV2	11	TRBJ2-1	ASRPALRGEQF
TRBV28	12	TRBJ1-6	ASSLHTGNSPLH
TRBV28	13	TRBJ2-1	ASSSGGDEDNEQF
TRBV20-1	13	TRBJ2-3	SARGFEVGTDTQY
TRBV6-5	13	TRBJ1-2	ASKFSRAGGSGYT
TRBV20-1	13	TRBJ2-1	SARFPSGRTVEQF
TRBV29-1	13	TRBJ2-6	SVDLSGAGANVLT
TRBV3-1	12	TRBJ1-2	ASSTGGTVHGYT
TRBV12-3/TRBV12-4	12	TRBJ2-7	ASSEVVGESEQY
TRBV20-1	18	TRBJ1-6	SARVWQGAMFYSYNSPLH
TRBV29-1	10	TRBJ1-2	SVRRQVYGYT
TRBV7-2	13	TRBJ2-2	ASSLDDRSTGELF
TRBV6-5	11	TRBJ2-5	ATRPVNQETQY
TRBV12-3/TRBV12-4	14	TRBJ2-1	ASSPKGGRTYNEQF
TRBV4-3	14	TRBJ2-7	ASSQDRGAGDYEQY
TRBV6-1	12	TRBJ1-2	ASSVHRPNYGHT
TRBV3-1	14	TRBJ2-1	ASRPRGAGGEDEQF
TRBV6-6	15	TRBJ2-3	ASSYSYGSRASDTQY
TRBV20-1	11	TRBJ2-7	SARRQGSYEQY
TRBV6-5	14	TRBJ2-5	ASSFGLAGSQETQY
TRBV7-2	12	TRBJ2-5	ASSSPWGYNEQY
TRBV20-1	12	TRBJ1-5	SARSDRGGQPQH
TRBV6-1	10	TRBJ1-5	ASMPGDQPQH
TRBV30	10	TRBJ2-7	AWSVTQQEQY
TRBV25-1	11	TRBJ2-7	ASTPSRGTDQY
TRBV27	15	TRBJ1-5	ASSFQQGWHSNQPQH
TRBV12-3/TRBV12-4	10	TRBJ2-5	ASIGAEETQY
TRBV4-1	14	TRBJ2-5	ASSPLPAGGAETQY
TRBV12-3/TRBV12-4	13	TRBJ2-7	ASSIAGGSGYEQY